Listed here are 26 T cell receptor beta chains from one sample, sequenced in a study of T-cell memory formation after mild COVID-19. TCRdb fed the 5' RACE reads into MiXCR, producing one record per CDR3 protein. The data show around 500,000 distinct CDR3 sequences, with roughly 18% seen just once and approximately 13% held by the top ten. The specimen sequenced was PBMCs or a T cell subset sorted from them (not recorded which). The receptor set was obtained from an adult woman who had mild COVID-19 (a few samples of this study predate the infection). Cell type and time point are not known.

The rearrangement links TRBV12-3 or TRBV12-4 to TRBJ1-4; maybe TRBD1 (5 bases). This CDR3 comprises 15 residues. V shed 4 bases and J shed 6 bases, with 15 bases lying between them. This chain's CDR3 is CASSSSTAADEKLFF. The CDR3 nucleotides are TGTGCCAGCAGTTCGTCGACAGCGGCGGATGAAAAACTGTTTTTT.

The V call is TRBV5-1, the J call TRBJ2-7; 10 nucleotides match TRBD2. Germline V CDR1 and CDR2: SGHRS, YFSETQ. CDR3 length: 16 residues. V lost 4 bases and J lost 4; bases outside the gene matches: 11. CDR3 residues: CASSTYSSGSGYEQYF. The CDR3 region has the DNA TGCGCCAGCAGCACATACTCTAGCGGGAGTGGATACGAGCAGTACTTC.

This clonotype was recorded many times. The J gene is TRBJ2-7, the V gene TRBV3-1; D is ambiguous. Germline CDR1 and CDR2: LGHDT and YNNKEL (reference sequence). This CDR3 contains 14 residues. The V end was cut by 3 bases, the J end by 5 bases, with 14 bases between. The CDR3 DNA is TGTGCCAGCAGCCATCCCTTGGCAAGGGACGAGCAGTACTTC. As protein: CASSHPLARDEQYF.

This chain connects TRBV5-1 to TRBJ2-3; tentative D call: TRBD1 (7 bases). Germline-derived CDR1 and CDR2 are SGHRS and YFSETQ. CDR3 length: 15 amino acids. V was shortened by 3 bases and J by 0 bases, with 11 bases between the two germline ends. The CDR3 sequence is CASSSGGISTDTQYF. Written as DNA, the CDR3 is TGCGCCAGCAGCTCAGGGGGGATTAGCACAGATACGCAGTATTTT.

This clonotype occurred a few times. The V and J genes are TRBV7-9 and TRBJ2-1; 7 bases fit TRBD1. This CDR3 is built from 16 residues. CDR1 and CDR2 from the germline V gene are SEHNR and FQNEAQ (reference sequence). After removal of 4 bases from V and 3 bases from J, the junction contained 9 bases not matched to a gene. In DNA, the CDR3 is TGTGCCAGCAGCTCATCGGACAGGCCCTTCTACAATGAGCAGTTCTTC. Translated: CASSSSDRPFYNEQFF.

This clonotype has only a few counts. The rearrangement links TRBV5-1 to TRBJ2-3; either TRBD1 or TRBD2 may supply D (6 bases each). This CDR3 has 15 residues. The germline V gene encodes CDR1 SGHRS and CDR2 YFSETQ. V gave up 2 bases and J gave up 2 bases, with 12 bases separating them. CDR3 in DNA: TGCGCCAGCAGCTTAGGGGGACTTCTCACAGATACGCAGTATTTT. Encoded protein: CASSLGGLLTDTQYF.

The chain couples TRBV4-1 to TRBJ2-7; 9 positions match TRBD1. Per germline, CDR1 MGHRA and CDR2 YSYEKL. The CDR3 has 15 residues. Germline trimming cut 4 bases from V and 4 bases from J; bases unmatched to any gene: 8. The CDR3 DNA reads TGCGCCAGCAGCCTGGTGGACAGGGGAGGTTACGAGCAGTACTTC. Translating it yields CASSLVDRGGYEQYF.

The chain has TRBV6-5 and TRBJ2-1; 7 bases are shared with TRBD1. J gave up 5 bases and V 6 bases, and 10 bases lay outside the gene matches. The CDR3 is made up of 15 amino acids. The germline gives CDR1 MNHEY, CDR2 SVGAGI. The CDR3 DNA is TGTGCCAGCAGCCCTGACAGGGCGATTAACAATGAGCAGTTCTTC. It translates to CASSPDRAINNEQFF.

Many counts were recorded for this clonotype. This chain joins TRBV27 and TRBJ2-7; TRBD2 agrees at 8 bases. With 1 base clipped from V and 1 base from J, the junction kept 3 bases outside the gene matches. This CDR3 is 15 amino acids long. Germline lookup yields CDR1 MNHEY and CDR2 SMNVEV (reference sequence). CDR3 sequence: CASSLLAGSSYEQYF. In nucleotides, the CDR3 is TGTGCCAGCAGTTTATTAGCGGGGTCTTCCTACGAGCAGTACTTC.

In the case of this clonotype: Germline and junction disagree at one end, which may indicate a read error. V and J are TRBV3-1 and TRBJ2-7; possibly TRBD2 for D (6 bases). Germline values: CDR1 LGHDT, CDR2 YNNKEL (reference sequence). The CDR3 runs to 13 residues. Here the CDR3 reads CASSLDLDYEHYF. The CDR3 region has the DNA TGTGCCAGCAGCCTGGACTTGGACTACGAGCATTACTTC.

J is TRBJ2-1 and V is TRBV24-1, with D tentatively TRBD2 (5 bases). From germline, CDR1 is KGHDR and CDR2 SFDVKD. The CDR3 contains 11 residues. The V end lost 9 bases, the J end lost 6 bases, and 8 bases lay between the germline ends. For the CDR3, the DNA is TGTGCCACCGAAGAGGGCAATGAGCAGTTCTTC. Amino acid sequence: CATEEGNEQFF.

This clonotype showed up just a few times. J is TRBJ2-7 and V is TRBV6-5; 8 nucleotides agree with TRBD1. V lost 5 bases to trimming and J lost 0 bases; unmatched junction nucleotides: 9. The CDR3 length is 16 residues. Germline CDR1 and CDR2: MNHEY and SVGAGI. The CDR3 DNA reads as TGTGCCAGCAGTCCACTCAGGGACAGGATCTCCTACGAGCAGTACTTC. The encoded protein is CASSPLRDRISYEQYF.

This clonotype turned up a few times. The rearrangement uses TRBV7-9 and TRBJ2-7; 7 nucleotides line up with TRBD1. V dropped 3 bases and J dropped 5; count of bases not matched to a gene: 10. Looked up from germline, CDR1 is SEHNR and CDR2 is FQNEAQ (reference sequence). There are 15 residues in the CDR3. CDR3 sequence: CASSFAGTELNEQYF. CDR3 bases: TGTGCCAGCAGCTTCGCCGGGACAGAACTAAACGAGCAGTACTTC. The whole variable domain, filled in from reference TRBV7-9 and TRBJ2-7, reads DTGVSQNPRHKITKRGQNVTFRCDPISEHNRLYWYRQTLGQGPEFLTYFQNEAQLEKSRLLSDRFSAERPKGSFSTLEIQRTEQGDSAMYLCASSFAGTELNEQYFGPGTRLTVT.

This clonotype was counted at least ten times. CDR3 in DNA: TGCGCCAGCAGCACCGGACAGGGAGGCAATGAGCAGTTCTTC. As protein: CASSTGQGGNEQFF. The chain employs TRBV5-1 and TRBJ2-1; 8 positions match TRBD1. Germline V gene sequence: CDR1 SGHRS, CDR2 YFSETQ. This CDR3 has 14 amino acids. V lost 4 bases to trimming and J lost 6 bases; unmatched junction nucleotides: 6. Full variable domain (missing parts from reference TRBV5-1 and TRBJ2-1): KAGVTQTPRYLIKTRGQQVTLSCSPISGHRSVSWYQQTPGQGLQFLFEYFSETQRNKGNFPGRFSGRQFSNSRSEMNVSTLELGDSALYLCASSTGQGGNEQFFGPGTRLTVL.

This clonotype was seen only a few times. The chain combines TRBV19 with TRBJ1-2, with TRBD1 as a possible D gene (6 bases). The CDR3 has 14 amino acids. Deletions cut 1 base from V and 8 bases from J, with 14 bases between. Germline V gives CDR1 LNHDA, CDR2 SQIVND (reference sequence). CDR3 sequence: CASSIVPRGRGYTF. CDR3 in DNA: TGTGCCAGTAGTATAGTGCCCAGGGGCAGGGGCTACACCTTC. The full variable domain, rest sourced from reference TRBV19 and TRBJ1-2, is DGGITQSPKYLFRKEGQNVTLSCEQNLNHDAMYWYRQDPGQGLRLIYYSQIVNDFQKGDIAEGYSVSREKKESFPLTVTSAQKNPTAFYLCASSIVPRGRGYTFGSGTRLTVV.

The chain carries TRBV3-1 and TRBJ1-1; unclear D gene. The CDR3 has 13 residues. Per germline, CDR1 LGHDT and CDR2 YNNKEL (reference sequence). V lost 5 bases to trimming and J lost 3 bases, with 10 bases between them. CDR3 DNA: TGTGCCAGCAGCACTATCGGGTACACTGAAGCTTTCTTT. Translated, it gives CASSTIGYTEAFF. The variable domain in full, with the rest retrieved from reference TRBV3-1 and TRBJ1-1, is DTAVSQTPKYLVTQMGNDKSIKCEQNLGHDTMYWYKQDSKKFLKIMFSYNNKELIINETVPNRFSPKSPDKAHLNLHINSLELGDSAVYFCASSTIGYTEAFFGQGTRLTVV.

On this clonotype itself: This may be a read error, as it is one base from a much larger clone. The chain uses TRBV12-3 or TRBV12-4 and TRBJ1-2; perhaps TRBD1 as D (5 bases). The V gene lost 9 bases and the J gene lost 5 bases, with 22 bases spanning the gap. The CDR3 runs 15 residues. In DNA form, the CDR3 reads TGTGCCAGAACTCCGGCCAGGGCTGTAGGGTATGGCTACACCTTC. Its translation: CARTPARAVGYGYTF.

In its sample, this clonotype was seen a few times. The CDR3 spells CASSVLATYSYEQYF. The DNA for the CDR3 is TGTGCCAGCAGCGTCTTAGCGACTTACTCCTACGAGCAGTACTTC. This chain uses TRBV27 with TRBJ2-7; possibly TRBD2 for D (5 bases). V shed 6 bases and J shed 0 bases, with 15 bases lying between them. This CDR3 spans 15 amino acids. Germline CDR1 reads MNHEY; CDR2 reads SMNVEV (reference sequence).

The genes are TRBV5-5 and TRBJ2-1, with D uncertain. Trimming left V 7 bases short and J 4 bases short, with 9 bases between. Germline CDR1 and CDR2: SGHKS and YYEKEE (reference sequence). This CDR3 is 12 amino acids long. This CDR3 reads CASDPGYNEQFF. The CDR3 nucleotides are TGTGCCAGCGACCCGGGTTACAATGAGCAGTTCTTC.

This clonotype was picked up many times. The chain employs TRBV5-1 and TRBJ2-3; D gene ambiguous. Between the trimmed V and J ends, which lost 4 bases and 4 bases, there was a span of 10 bases. CDR1 is SGHRS, CDR2 YFSETQ, per germline. The CDR3 is 13 residues long. CDR3 bases: TGCGCCAGCAGCCCCCCGCCTCCAGATACGCAGTATTTT. This translates into CASSPPPPDTQYF.

This clonotype was counted at least ten times. The rearrangement joins TRBV12-3 or TRBV12-4 to TRBJ1-2, with 7 positions matching TRBD1. This CDR3 is built from 15 residues. V was clipped by 0 bases and J by 2 bases; unmatched bases: 3. The CDR3 DNA sequence: TGTGCCAGCAGTTTAGCGGGGGACAGCAACTATGGCTACACCTTC. Its protein product is CASSLAGDSNYGYTF.

This clonotype was found a few times. J is TRBJ1-1 and V is TRBV5-6; 7 nucleotides agree with TRBD1. With 5 bases clipped from V and 2 bases from J, the junction kept 6 bases outside the gene matches. This CDR3 is 14 amino acids long. Germline V gives CDR1 SGHDT, CDR2 YYEEEE. In DNA form, the CDR3 reads TGTGCCAGCAGATCCGGGACAGCAAACACTGAAGCTTTCTTT. This sequence encodes CASRSGTANTEAFF.

The chain employs TRBV6-5 and TRBJ2-7, with D perhaps matching TRBD1 (6 bases). There are 15 residues in the CDR3. The germline V and J ends were trimmed by 7 bases and 0 bases, with 16 bases remaining between them. CDR1 and CDR2 from the germline V gene are MNHEY and SVGAGI. In DNA, the CDR3 is TGTGCCAGCAAGGTTGGCAGGGACACCTCCTACGAGCAGTACTTC. It specifies CASKVGRDTSYEQYF.

The sample holds many counts of this clonotype. V and J are TRBV4-3 and TRBJ1-5, with D tentatively TRBD1 (6 bases). The CDR3 is made up of 16 amino acids. Per the germline V gene, CDR1 is LGHNA and CDR2 is YSLEER. V dropped 0 bases and J dropped 2 bases, with 11 bases sitting between them. CDR3: CASSQDEGGGNQPQHF. In DNA form, the CDR3 reads TGCGCCAGCAGCCAAGATGAGGGGGGCGGCAATCAGCCCCAGCATTTT.

The chain is built from TRBV12-3 or TRBV12-4 and TRBJ2-5, with a possible D match to TRBD1 (8 bases). The CDR3 contains 17 residues. Trimming took off 7 bases at V and 1 base at J, with 22 bases between the two ends. CDR3 sequence reads: CASTPLGGTGAQETQYF. DNA for the CDR3: TGTGCCAGCACTCCACTCGGGGGGACAGGAGCCCAAGAGACCCAGTACTTC.

The table lists this clonotype with a few counts. The V gene is TRBV7-9, the J gene TRBJ2-1, with D tentatively TRBD2 (6 bases). Trimming removed 2 bases at V and 7 bases at J, with 30 bases between. This CDR3 contains 20 residues. Per germline, CDR1 SEHNR and CDR2 FQNEAQ (reference sequence). The CDR3, as DNA: TGTGCCAGCAGCTTATTCGGCCAACAGGTGGGGACGGGAGTGAGTAATGAGCAGTTCTTC. Protein sequence: CASSLFGQQVGTGVSNEQFF.